This T cell receptor (beta chain) was obtained from a study of cytomegalovirus exposure and HLA in healthy donors. Study conclusions and caveats: Three of the chains that were CMV-associated were confirmed in vitro to be specific for CMV antigens.

J was trimmed by 5 bases and V by 0 bases; bases with no gene match: 6. The CDR3 spans 15 residues. Germline CDR1 is SGHRS and CDR2 is YFSETQ. In regard to this clone: Its antigen is as yet unknown.

Repertoires were generated with immunoSEQ multiplex PCR, while TCRdb's copy carries only in-frame clones and drops some. This sample yields 150,000 to 200,000 clones, of which just under 90% are seen a single time; approximately 10% belongs to the top ten. The chain joins TRBV5-1 to TRBJ2-7; 9 bases fit TRBD2. What was sequenced was PBMCs. This clonotype was sampled from a woman aged 18-29 years in good health and CMV-seropositive. The CDR3 sequence: CASSLVAGGPHEQYF. DNA for the CDR3: TGCGCCAGCAGCTTGGTCGCGGGAGGGCCTCACGAGCAGTACTTC.